This T cell receptor (beta chain) was found in a study of OX40 agonist ivuxolimab in advanced cancers. Study details: Patients receiving dose escalation had hepatocellular carcinoma, melanoma, renal cell or head and neck cancer. Study observations and caveats: Researchers did not establish what antigens the expanded peripheral T cells target.

Using immunoSEQ multiplex PCR, the repertoire was profiled, and TCRdb retains in-frame clones only, with some absent. The sample records roughly 70,000 clones, 88% being singletons. Notes on this clone: The antigen remains unidentified.

Sequencing was performed on CD4+ or CD8+ T cells sorted from blood, taken in a trial of the OX40 agonist ivuxolimab. This receptor was taken from an adult with an advanced solid tumor such as melanoma, head and neck, liver or kidney cancer.

The CDR3 here is CASSALGGNQPQHF. The CDR3 DNA reads TGCGCCAGCAGCGCACTAGGTGGCAATCAGCCCCAGCATTTT. The chain uses TRBV5-1 and TRBJ1-5; no firm D call. Germline loops: CDR1 SGHRS, CDR2 YFSETQ. The CDR3 covers 14 residues. The V and J ends lost 4 bases and 2 bases respectively, with 10 bases between them.